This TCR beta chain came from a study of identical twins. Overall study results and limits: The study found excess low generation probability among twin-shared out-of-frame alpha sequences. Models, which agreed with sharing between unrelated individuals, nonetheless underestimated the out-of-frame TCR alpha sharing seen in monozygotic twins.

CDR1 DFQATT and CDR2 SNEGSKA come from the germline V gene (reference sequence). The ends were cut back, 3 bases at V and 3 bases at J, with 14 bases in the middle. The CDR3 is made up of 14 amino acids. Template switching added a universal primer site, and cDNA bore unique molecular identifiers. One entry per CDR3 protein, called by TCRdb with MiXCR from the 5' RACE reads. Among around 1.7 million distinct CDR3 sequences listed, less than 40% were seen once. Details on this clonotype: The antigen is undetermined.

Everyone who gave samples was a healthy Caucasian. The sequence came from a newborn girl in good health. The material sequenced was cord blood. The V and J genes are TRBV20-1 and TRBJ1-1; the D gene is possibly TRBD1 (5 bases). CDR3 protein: CSARPWGLDTEAFF. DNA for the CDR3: TGCAGTGCTAGGCCTTGGGGGTTGGACACTGAAGCTTTCTTT.